This TCR beta chain was retrieved from a study of regulatory T cells in long-lasting Graves disease. The germline V gene encodes CDR1 SEHNR and CDR2 FQNEAQ (reference sequence). With V trimmed by 1 base and J by 6 bases, 5 bases remained unmatched. The CDR3 is 15 amino acids. Time point of the sample: newly diagnosed GD, antithyroid drugs for less than 3 months. PBMC-extracted RNA yielded the TCR library. Staff took about 9.8 milliliters of peripheral blood and put it into EDTA tubes. This clonotype was counted only a few times. CDR3-region Arm-PCR and iRepertoire HTBI primers produced the TCR beta libraries. TCRdb passed the multiplex PCR reads through MiXCR, listing each CDR3 protein once. This table has about 360,000 distinct CDR3 sequences, roughly 17% appearing once. These data also formed part of another study, on T cells in Graves' hyperthyroidism and ophthalmopathy.

The J gene is TRBJ2-1, the V gene TRBV7-9, with 8 positions matching TRBD2. The TCR originated in a woman aged 18 to 35 with Graves disease. Sequencing was performed on peripheral blood mononuclear cells (PBMCs), taken at new diagnosis, from a patient treated with antithyroid drugs. CDR3 nucleotide sequence: TGTGCCAGCAGCTTAGGCGGGGGGAACAGCAATGAGCAGTTCTTC. This translates into CASSLGGGNSNEQFF.